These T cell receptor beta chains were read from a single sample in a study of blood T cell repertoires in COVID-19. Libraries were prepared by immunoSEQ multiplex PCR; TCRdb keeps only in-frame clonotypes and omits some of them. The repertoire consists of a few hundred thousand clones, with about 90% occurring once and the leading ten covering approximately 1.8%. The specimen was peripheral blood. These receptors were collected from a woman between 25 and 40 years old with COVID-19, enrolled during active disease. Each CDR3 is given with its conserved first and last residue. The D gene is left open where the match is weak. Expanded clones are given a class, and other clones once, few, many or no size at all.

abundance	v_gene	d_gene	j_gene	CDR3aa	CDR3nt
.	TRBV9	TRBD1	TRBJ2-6	CASSDWDRGPGANVLTF	TGTGCCAGCAGCGATTGGGACAGGGGGCCCGGGGCCAACGTCCTGACTTTC
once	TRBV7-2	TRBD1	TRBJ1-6	CASSFRDRASFHF	TGTGCCAGCAGTTTCCGGGACAGGGCTTCTTTCCACTTT
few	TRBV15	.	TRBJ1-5	CATSFSRGNQPQHF	TGTGCCACCAGCTTCAGCAGGGGAAATCAGCCCCAGCATTTT
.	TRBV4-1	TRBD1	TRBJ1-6	CASSQENRGGSPLHF	TGCGCCAGCAGCCAAGAGAACAGGGGTGGTTCACCCCTCCACTTT
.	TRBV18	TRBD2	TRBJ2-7	CASSPSTSGVAEQYF	TGTGCCAGCTCACCCTCGACTAGCGGGGTAGCCGAGCAGTACTTC
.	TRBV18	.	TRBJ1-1	CASSPDLGGNTEAFF	TGTGCCAGCTCACCAGATTTGGGGGGGAACACTGAAGCTTTCTTT
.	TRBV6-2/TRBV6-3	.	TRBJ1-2	CASSAGGPNYGYTF	TGTGCCAGCAGTGCCGGGGGGCCCAACTATGGCTACACCTTC
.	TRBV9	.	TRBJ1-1	CASSVASHTEAFF	TGTGCCAGCAGCGTAGCGTCCCACACTGAAGCTTTCTTT
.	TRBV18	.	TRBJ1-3	CASSPGGTSSGNTIYF	TGTGCCAGCTCACCGGGGGGAACAAGCTCTGGAAACACCATATATTTT
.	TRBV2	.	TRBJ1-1	CASSERVEAFF	TGTGCCAGCAGTGAGAGGGTTGAAGCTTTCTTT
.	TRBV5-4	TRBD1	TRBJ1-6	CASSLGQGNSPLHF	TGTGCCAGCAGCTTGGGACAGGGGAATTCACCCCTCCACTTT
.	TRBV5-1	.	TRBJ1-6	CASSLIQDSPLHF	TGCGCCAGCAGCTTGATACAGGATTCACCCCTCCACTTT
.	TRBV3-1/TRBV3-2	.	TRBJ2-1	CASSQEGGRDEQFF	TGTGCCAGCAGCCAAGAGGGGGGGCGGGATGAGCAGTTCTTC
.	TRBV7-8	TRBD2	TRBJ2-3	CASSFLSGGPDTQYF	TGTGCCAGCAGCTTCCTTAGCGGGGGCCCAGATACGCAGTATTTT
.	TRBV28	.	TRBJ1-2	CASKEGRWSANYGYTF	TGTGCCAGCAAAGAGGGCAGGTGGAGCGCTAACTATGGCTACACCTTC
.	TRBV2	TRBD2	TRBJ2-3	CASRRGTSGSDTQYF	TGTGCCAGCAGGAGAGGGACTAGCGGTTCGGATACGCAGTATTTT
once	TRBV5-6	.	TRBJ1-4	CASSHQGNNEKLFF	TGTGCCAGCAGCCACCAGGGGAACAATGAAAAACTGTTTTTT
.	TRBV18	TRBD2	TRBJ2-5	CASSPPLAGAPSQETQYF	TGTGCCAGCTCACCACCTCTAGCGGGGGCCCCCTCCCAAGAGACCCAGTACTTC
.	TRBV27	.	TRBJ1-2	CASSLGGGNYYGYTF	TGTGCCAGCAGTTTAGGGGGCGGAAATTACTATGGCTACACCTTC
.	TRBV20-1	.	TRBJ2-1	CSARDSIEQFF	TGCAGTGCTAGAGATAGCATTGAGCAGTTCTTC
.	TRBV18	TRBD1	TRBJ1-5	CASSPGQGDNQPQHF	TGTGCCAGCTCACCGGGACAGGGGGACAATCAGCCCCAGCATTTT
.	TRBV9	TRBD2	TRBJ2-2	CASSSPSGLAYTGELFF	TGTGCCAGCAGCTCACCCTCGGGACTAGCTTACACCGGGGAGCTGTTTTTT
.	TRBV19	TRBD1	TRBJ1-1	CATTGGTEAFF	TGTGCTACCACAGGGGGCACTGAAGCTTTCTTT
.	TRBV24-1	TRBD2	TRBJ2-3	CATSEPKTSGDSTDTQYF	TGTGCCACCAGTGAGCCGAAGACTAGCGGGGATAGCACAGATACGCAGTATTTT
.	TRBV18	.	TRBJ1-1	CASSRFGQSNTEAFF	TGTGCCAGCTCACGTTTCGGACAGAGCAACACTGAAGCTTTCTTT
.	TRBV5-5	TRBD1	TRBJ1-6	CASSLYPDRNPYNSPLHF	TGTGCCAGCAGCCTCTACCCGGACAGGAACCCCTATAATTCACCCCTCCACTTT
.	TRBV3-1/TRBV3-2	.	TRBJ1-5	CASSPQGYSNQPQHF	TGTGCCAGCAGCCCGCAGGGATACAGCAATCAGCCCCAGCATTTT
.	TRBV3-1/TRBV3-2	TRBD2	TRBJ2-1	CASSQDLVAGGEQFF	TGTGCCAGCAGCCAAGATTTGGTAGCGGGGGGCGAGCAGTTCTTC
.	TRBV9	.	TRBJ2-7	CASSPGRGYEQYF	TGTGCCAGCAGCCCGGGTAGAGGCTACGAGCAGTACTTC
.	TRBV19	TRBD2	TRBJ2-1	CASSTLAGGRDEQFF	TGTGCCAGTAGTACACTAGCGGGGGGGCGTGATGAGCAGTTCTTC
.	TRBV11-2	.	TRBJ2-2	CASSLRQSGELFF	TGTGCCAGCAGCCTTAGACAGTCCGGGGAGCTGTTTTTT
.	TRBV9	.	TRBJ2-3	CASSVARADTQYF	TGTGCCAGCAGCGTAGCGAGGGCAGATACGCAGTATTTT
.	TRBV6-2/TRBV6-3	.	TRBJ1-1	CASSRGAYAHTEAFF	TGTGCCAGCAGTCGGGGGGCCTACGCACACACTGAAGCTTTCTTT
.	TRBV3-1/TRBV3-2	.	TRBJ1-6	CASAEDSTSPLHF	TGTGCCAGCGCGGAGGACTCCACTTCACCCCTCCACTTT
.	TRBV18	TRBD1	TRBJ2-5	CASSPPGTGIQETQYF	TGTGCCAGCTCACCACCCGGGACAGGGATCCAAGAGACCCAGTACTTC
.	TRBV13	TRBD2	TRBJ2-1	CASLSGGPHNEQFF	TGTGCCAGCCTCTCGGGGGGTCCCCACAATGAGCAGTTCTTC
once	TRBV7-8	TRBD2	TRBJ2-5	CASSWGGSETQYF	TGTGCCAGCAGCTGGGGGGGATCAGAGACCCAGTACTTC
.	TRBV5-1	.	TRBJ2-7	CASSLRGAPASYEQYF	TGCGCCAGCAGCTTGCGGGGGGCACCCGCTTCCTACGAGCAGTACTTC
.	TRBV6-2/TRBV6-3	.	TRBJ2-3	CASSYPDTDTQYF	TGTGCCAGCAGTTACCCAGACACAGATACGCAGTATTTT
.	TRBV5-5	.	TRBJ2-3	CASSATLSGTQYF	TGTGCCAGCAGCGCCACCTTATCGGGTACGCAGTATTTT
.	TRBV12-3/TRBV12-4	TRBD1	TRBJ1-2	CASSFDRGIGYTF	TGTGCCAGCAGTTTCGACAGGGGAATTGGCTACACCTTC
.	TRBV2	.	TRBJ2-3	CASSGARTDTQYF	TGTGCCAGCAGTGGGGCCCGCACAGATACGCAGTATTTT
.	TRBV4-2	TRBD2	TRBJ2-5	CASSHISGGARETQYF	TGTGCCAGCAGCCACATTAGCGGGGGGGCCCGGGAGACCCAGTACTTC